What follows is one T cell receptor (beta chain) and its context. Its matching antigen is unknown. The germline CDR1 and CDR2 sequences are LNHDA and SQIVND (reference sequence). Germline trimming cut 5 bases from V and 2 bases from J; bases unmatched to any gene: 9. CDR3 length: 15 residues. Clones were sequenced by immunoSEQ multiplex PCR, and TCRdb holds only the in-frame ones, with some missing. Altogether tens of thousands of clones are present, roughly nine tenths being singletons, with the ten largest covering over 0.3%. This entry comes from a study of OX40 agonist ivuxolimab in advanced cancers. Study-wide results and caveats: Low levels of normalized T-cell clonal expansion also appeared in some nonresponders.

The chain uses TRBV19 and TRBJ2-7, with TRBD1 matching 7 bases. Here the sequenced sample was CD4+ or CD8+ T cells sorted from blood, taken in a trial of the OX40 agonist ivuxolimab. This clonotype originated in an adult with an advanced solid tumor such as melanoma, head and neck, liver or kidney cancer. CDR3 sequence reads: CASSHRDSRPYEQYF. The CDR3 DNA sequence: TGTGCCAGTAGTCACCGGGACAGCCGGCCCTACGAGCAGTACTTC.